This T cell receptor beta chain was recovered during a study of cytomegalovirus exposure and HLA in healthy donors. Study-wide results and caveats: Presence/absence analysis assumed near-uniform sequencing depth across donors.

This clone has only a few counts. Its target is unknown. The PCR had 60 Vbeta and 13 Jbeta primers. TCRdb's table, derived via immunoSEQ multiplex PCR, lists solely in-frame clones and lacks some. The sample shows about 140,000 clones, around 76% of them seen only once. CDR1 is SGHNT and CDR2 is YYREEE in the germline V gene (reference sequence). The CDR3 runs 16 residues. With 0 bases clipped from V and 8 bases from J, the junction kept 11 bases outside the gene matches. The sequenced material came from PBMCs. This chain joins TRBV5-4 and TRBJ2-1; 7 bases match TRBD2. The origin of this receptor is a male donor in good health and CMV-seronegative. CDR3 sequence: CASSLGGRTRRDEQFF. CDR3 nucleotides: TGTGCCAGCAGCTTGGGGGGGAGGACTAGACGGGATGAGCAGTTCTTC.